This entry lists 5 T cell receptor beta chains sequenced from one sample in a study of T-cell memory formation after mild COVID-19. Via MiXCR, TCRdb re-called the 5' RACE reads, giving one row per CDR3 protein. The data contain over 55,000 distinct CDR3 sequences, more than 8% of them seen just once; the ten biggest clones take up 1.2%. Sequencing was done on a sample of PBMCs or a T cell subset sorted from them (not recorded which). The source is a man aged 18 to 30 who had mild COVID-19 (a few samples of this study predate the infection). Cell type and time point are not known.

In its sample, this clonotype was seen many times. The chain is built from TRBV5-1 and TRBJ1-5; D perhaps matches TRBD1 (5 bases). CDR3 length equals 14 residues. Germline V CDR1 and CDR2: SGHRS, YFSETQ. V lost 0 bases, J lost 2 bases, and 6 bases lay in between. This CDR3 is CASSLGGGNQPQHF. For the CDR3, the DNA is TGCGCCAGCAGCTTGGGAGGGGGCAATCAGCCCCAGCATTTT.

A note on this clonotype: At one end the junction does not follow the germline gene, possibly because of a read error. This rearrangement joins TRBV11-2 to TRBJ2-1; no firm D call. The CDR3 has 13 amino acids. The germline V gene encodes CDR1 SGHAT and CDR2 FQNNGV. CDR3 in DNA: TGTGCCAGCACCTTAGGTAGCACGAATGAGCAGTTCTTC. Its protein is CASTLGSTNEQFF.

The chain uses TRBV9 and TRBJ1-3, with D unclear. Trimming took off 2 bases at V and 4 bases at J, with 10 bases between the two ends. The germline V gene has CDR1 SGDLS and CDR2 YYNGEE. This CDR3 region has 14 residues. CDR3 in amino acids: CASSVFGLGNTIYF. CDR3 nucleotides: TGTGCCAGCAGCGTCTTCGGGCTCGGAAACACCATATATTTT.

This clonotype has only a few counts. The chain employs TRBV5-1 and TRBJ1-1; 7 positions match TRBD1. Germline loops: CDR1 SGHRS, CDR2 YFSETQ. V was clipped by 5 bases and J by 4 bases; unmatched bases: 8. This CDR3 spans 14 amino acids. CDR3 loop: CASRRDRDSTEAFF. The DNA for the CDR3 is TGCGCCAGCAGACGCGACAGGGATAGCACTGAAGCTTTCTTT.

V is TRBV7-2 and J is TRBJ2-5, with D unclear. This CDR3 comprises 14 residues. Trimming stripped 4 bases from V and 1 base from J, with 10 bases between. The germline CDR1 and CDR2 sequences are SGHTA and FQGNSA. Written as DNA, the CDR3 is TGTGCCAGCAGCTCTTTACCGATCCAAGAGACCCAGTACTTC. This gives the protein CASSSLPIQETQYF.